Below are 8 T cell receptor beta chains sequenced from a single sample in a study of T cells in Graves' hyperthyroidism and ophthalmopathy. RNA transcripts yielded amplified TCR beta CDR3 regions. The HTBI primer set was used in a first-round RT-PCR of the TCR CDR3. TCRdb ran MiXCR on the multiplex PCR reads and lists one entry per CDR3 protein. The data show around 420,000 distinct CDR3 sequences, roughly an eighth seen once. The sequenced sample was blood. These TCRs come from a woman aged 18-29 years with Graves' hyperthyroidism.

This clonotype appeared many times. DNA of the CDR3: TGTGCCAGCAGCTTAGCCGGTGGCAGGGGACAAGAGACCCAGTACTTC. Translation gives CASSLAGGRGQETQYF. The chain combines TRBV7-2 with TRBJ2-5; D is possibly TRBD1 (6 bases). CDR1 and CDR2 (germline): SGHTA, FQGNSA. There are 16 residues in the CDR3. Trimming took 0 bases from V and 2 from J, leaving 13 bases between them.

The rearrangement uses TRBV29-1 and TRBJ2-1, with 7 bases fitting TRBD2. The CDR3 covers 13 residues. After removal of 5 bases from V and 7 bases from J, the junction contained 8 bases not matched to a gene. Germline V gene lookup returns CDR1 SQVTM and CDR2 ANQGSEA. The CDR3 bases are TGCAGCGTTCCCCGGGGAGGGCGAAATGAGCAGTTCTTC. Its protein product is CSVPRGGRNEQFF.

In its sample, this clonotype was seen a few times. The chain recombines TRBV11-2 with TRBJ2-1; D unresolved. The CDR3 loop spans 14 amino acids. V gave up 4 bases and J gave up 3 bases, with 10 bases separating them. Germline CDR1 reads SGHAT; CDR2 reads FQNNGV. The chain's CDR3 is CASSSQYSYNEQFF. CDR3 in DNA: TGTGCCAGCAGCTCCCAGTACAGCTACAATGAGCAGTTCTTC.

The CDR3 coding sequence is TGTGCCAGCAGCGCGCAGGGACGAGAGACCCAGTACTTC. Protein product: CASSAQGRETQYF. The chain is built from TRBV5-5 and TRBJ2-5; D may match TRBD1 or TRBD2 (5 bases each). The CDR3 extends over 13 amino acids. The V and J ends lost 4 bases and 4 bases respectively, with 11 bases between them. CDR1 is SGHKS, CDR2 YYEKEE, per germline (reference sequence).

The chain carries TRBV7-3 and TRBJ2-2; D is ambiguous. The CDR3 is 12 residues long. Germline V gives CDR1 SGHTA, CDR2 FQGTGA. V lost 1 base, J lost 7 bases, and 4 bases lay in between. CDR3 sequence reads: CASSLIGGELFF. The CDR3 region has the DNA TGTGCCAGCAGCTTAATCGGCGGGGAGCTGTTTTTT.

This clonotype was observed at least ten times. The V gene is TRBV2, the J gene TRBJ1-6, with TRBD1 matching over 7 bases. This CDR3 has 15 amino acids. Losses at the gene ends were 6 bases for V and 10 bases for J; bases not matched to a gene: 12. Germline CDR1 and CDR2: SNHLY and FYNNEI. CDR3 region: CASSPDRARRSPLHF. CDR3 bases: TGTGCCAGCAGCCCCGACAGGGCGCGTAGATCACCCCTCCACTTT.

This chain connects TRBV6-2 or TRBV6-3 to TRBJ2-1; 7 bases agree with TRBD2. The germline gives CDR1 MNHEY, CDR2 SVGEGT. The CDR3 extends over 14 amino acids. With V trimmed by 7 bases and J by 0 bases, 3 bases remained unmatched. CDR3 coding DNA: TGTGCCAGCACTCGGGACTACTCCTACAATGAGCAGTTCTTC. Amino acid sequence: CASTRDYSYNEQFF.

This clonotype was picked up many times. The rearrangement joins TRBV2 to TRBJ2-1; no firm D call. The V gene's germline CDR1 is SNHLY and CDR2 FYNNEI. The V and J ends lost 7 bases and 0 bases respectively, with 10 bases between them. CDR3 length equals 14 residues. This CDR3 is CASNSPSSYNEQFF. The CDR3, as DNA: TGTGCCAGCAACTCACCGAGCTCCTACAATGAGCAGTTCTTC.